The rows below give T cell receptor beta chains drawn from one sample of a study of identical twins. TCRdb redid the calling of the 5' RACE reads with MiXCR, one entry per CDR3 protein. Here the sample spans fewer than 550,000 distinct CDR3 sequences, approximately 14% being singletons. Separately, the same data were catalogued under a study of yellow fever vaccine responses in identical twins.

What was sequenced was CD4+ T cells sorted from blood. Receptors originate from a woman aged 18-30 years in good health. CDR3s include the opening cysteine and the closing phenylalanine or tryptophan. Fields, in order: CDR3 length, D gene, clone size, V gene, J gene, CDR3 DNA, CDR3 protein. D genes are given only for firm matches. Expanded clones are given a class, and other clones once, few, many or no size at all.

15	NA	few	TRBV6-1	TRBJ2-7	TGTGCCAGCAGTCCTTCCTCCGGGACCTCCTACGAGCAGTACTTC	CASSPSSGTSYEQYF
13	NA	few	TRBV12-3/TRBV12-4	TRBJ1-1	TGTGCCAGCAGTCCTAAACGATGGACTGAAGCTTTCTTT	CASSPKRWTEAFF
12	NA	few	TRBV6-2/TRBV6-3	TRBJ2-1	TGTGCCAGCACCTGGGGGGGCCGTGAGCAGTTCTTC	CASTWGGREQFF
14	TRBD1	few	TRBV2	TRBJ2-7	TGTGCCAGCAGTGTGACAGGGGGTCCTTACGAGCAGTACTTC	CASSVTGGPYEQYF
18	TRBD2	NA	TRBV5-1	TRBJ2-3	TGCGCCAGCAGCTTGTCTCTAGCGGGGATAACTAGCACAGATACGCAGTATTTT	CASSLSLAGITSTDTQYF
13	NA	NA	TRBV2	TRBJ1-6	TGTGCCAGCAGTGACATGGGCTATTCACCCCTCCACTTT	CASSDMGYSPLHF
17	NA	NA	TRBV4-2	TRBJ2-3	TGTGCCAGCAGCCAAGAAGCCTCGGCGGTCCGCACAGATACGCAGTATTTT	CASSQEASAVRTDTQYF
18	TRBD2	NA	TRBV14	TRBJ2-7	TGTGCCAGCAGCCAAAACCCTAGCGGGGGGCAAAAATCCTACGAGCAGTACTTC	CASSQNPSGGQKSYEQYF
15	TRBD2	NA	TRBV27	TRBJ2-1	TGTGCCAGCACCACCGTGGCGGGGGGCTACAATGAGCAGTTCTTC	CASTTVAGGYNEQFF
14	NA	few	TRBV7-9	TRBJ2-5	TGTGCCAGCAGCCCATCCGATAGACAAGAGACCCAGTACTTC	CASSPSDRQETQYF
18	TRBD2	NA	TRBV18	TRBJ2-1	TGTGCCAGCTCACCACTTATCGGGACTAGCGGGGGAAAGAATGAGCAGTTCTTC	CASSPLIGTSGGKNEQFF
12	NA	few	TRBV24-1	TRBJ2-3	TGTGCCACCGAGTCTAACACAGATACGCAGTATTTT	CATESNTDTQYF
13	NA	many	TRBV7-3	TRBJ1-1	TGTGCCAGCAGCGTGCAGATGAACACTGAAGCTTTCTTT	CASSVQMNTEAFF
15	TRBD1	few	TRBV20-1	TRBJ2-1	TGCAGTGCCCCTGAGACAGGGGCCACCTACAATGAGCAGTTCTTC	CSAPETGATYNEQFF
15	TRBD2	NA	TRBV5-1	TRBJ2-5	TGCGCCAGCAGCTGGGAGGGGCTCGACGCCGAAACCCAGTACTTC	CASSWEGLDAETQYF
14	NA	NA	TRBV5-1	TRBJ2-1	TGCGCCAGCAGCTTGGCACTGGTTTACAATGAGCAGTTCTTC	CASSLALVYNEQFF
15	NA	many	TRBV18	TRBJ2-1	TGTGCCAGCTTCACGTCGCGGGGCGTCTACAATGAGCAGTTCTTC	CASFTSRGVYNEQFF
19	TRBD1	NA	TRBV5-1	TRBJ2-3	TGCGCCAGCAGCCCTTGGCGGATTTCCGGGACAGGTCTCGGAGATACGCAGTATTTT	CASSPWRISGTGLGDTQYF
15	NA	NA	TRBV7-2	TRBJ1-1	TGTGCCAGCAGCTGGGGGAATCTCGGGAACACTGAAGCTTTCTTT	CASSWGNLGNTEAFF
13	TRBD2	NA	TRBV5-6	TRBJ2-2	TGTGCCAGCAGTCTGAGCGGGGCCGGGGAGCTGTTTTTT	CASSLSGAGELFF
16	TRBD2	many	TRBV7-6	TRBJ2-2	TGTGCCAGCAGGCAGCAACTAGCGGGGACGGCCGGGGAGCTGTTTTTT	CASRQQLAGTAGELFF
13	TRBD1	NA	TRBV7-3	TRBJ2-3	TGTGCCAGCAGCTTAACGGACAGGGAATTGCCGTATTTT	CASSLTDRELPYF
16	NA	few	TRBV6-2/TRBV6-3	TRBJ2-1	TGTGCCAGCAGTTACGGGTTGGTTGGTAGCCAGCATGAGCAGTTCTTC	CASSYGLVGSQHEQFF
10	NA	NA	TRBV12-3/TRBV12-4	TRBJ2-2	TGTGCCACCGCGGGAGGGGAGCTGTTTTTT	CATAGGELFF
16	NA	few	TRBV7-2	TRBJ1-2	TGTGCCAGCAGCTTAGATGTGGCAGTTACCTTCTATGGCTACACCTTC	CASSLDVAVTFYGYTF